What follows is one T cell receptor beta chain and its context. The antigen is undetermined. The CDR3 has 17 amino acids. V lost 1 base to trimming and J lost 1 base; unmatched junction nucleotides: 7. Germline V CDR1 and CDR2: SEHNR, FQNEAQ (reference sequence). The record originates from a study of cytomegalovirus exposure and HLA in healthy donors. At the level of the study: The same platform as the roughly 670 first-cohort repertoires was used for the 130 or so validation repertoires, a later analysis reported.

Libraries were prepared by immunoSEQ multiplex PCR; TCRdb keeps only in-frame clonotypes and omits some of them. The sample carries 110,000 to 150,000 clones, just under 85% recorded once. Study-level findings and limits: The tendency of first-cohort TCR clusters to co-occur in the roughly 130 validation repertoires emerged from a later analysis. Most sequenced TCRs were rare (though some public TCRs occurred in many donors). A classifier reportedly called cytomegalovirus status with high sensitivity and specificity.

This TCR derives from a woman in her 30s in good health and CMV-seronegative. The chain uses TRBV7-9 and TRBJ1-5, with 7 bases lining up with TRBD1. Sequencing used PBMCs. The CDR3 is CASSLGQGVGSNQPQHF. For the CDR3, the DNA is TGTGCCAGCAGCTTAGGGCAGGGGGTCGGGAGCAATCAGCCCCAGCATTTT.